This record looks at one T cell receptor beta chain sequence and its context. The antigen is unknown. These data come from a study of T-cell reconstitution after alpha-beta-depleted transplantation in children. Study outcomes and limitations: The study reportedly traced alpha-beta T cells about two months after transplant to several hundred expanded graft clones. T-cell numbers and diversity, one year after transplant, stemmed largely from T cells that were newly produced. There were some patients whose high TCRbeta diversity at day 60 came from surviving recipient T cells and thymic progenitors.

The CDR3 is made up of 17 amino acids. Germline assignment: CDR1 SGHTA and CDR2 FQGNSA. V lost 2 bases, J lost 0 bases, and 13 bases lay in between. As it was prepared, the TCRbeta library received unique molecular identifiers. TCRdb independently ran MiXCR on the PCR reads; one entry per CDR3 protein. Here the sample spans 130,000 or so distinct CDR3 sequences, more than 9.5% being singletons. The rearrangement links TRBV7-2 to TRBJ2-2; D gene ambiguous. The receptor was isolated from a girl under three years old who had a stem cell transplant for combined immunodeficiency, so the T cells may come from the graft donor. Sequences were derived from PBMCs, mostly from graft donor cells, sampled 180 days after TCRalphabeta/CD19-depleted stem cell transplant. The CDR3 here is CASSLSGQSSNTGELFF. As DNA, the CDR3 is TGTGCCAGCAGCTTAAGTGGTCAGTCGTCGAACACCGGGGAGCTGTTTTTT.